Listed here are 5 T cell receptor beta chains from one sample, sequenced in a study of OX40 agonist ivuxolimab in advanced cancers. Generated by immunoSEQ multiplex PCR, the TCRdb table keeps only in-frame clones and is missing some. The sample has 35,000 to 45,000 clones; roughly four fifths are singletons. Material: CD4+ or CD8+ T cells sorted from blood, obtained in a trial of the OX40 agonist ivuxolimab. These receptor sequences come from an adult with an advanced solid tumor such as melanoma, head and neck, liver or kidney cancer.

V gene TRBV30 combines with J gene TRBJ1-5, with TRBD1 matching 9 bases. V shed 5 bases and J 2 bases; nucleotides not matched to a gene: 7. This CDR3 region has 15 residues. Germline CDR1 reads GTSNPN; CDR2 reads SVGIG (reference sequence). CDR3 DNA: TGTGCCTGGTCAGAGGGGGACAGGGGCAATCAGCCCCAGCATTTT. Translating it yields CAWSEGDRGNQPQHF.

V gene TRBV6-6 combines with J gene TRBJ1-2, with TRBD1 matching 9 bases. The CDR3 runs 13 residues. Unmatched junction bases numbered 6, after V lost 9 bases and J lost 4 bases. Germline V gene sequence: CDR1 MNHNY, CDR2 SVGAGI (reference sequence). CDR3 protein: CASSDRGRYGYTF. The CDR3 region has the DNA TGTGCCAGTTCGGACAGGGGTCGCTATGGCTACACCTTC.

The CDR3 is CASSVGGHLNQPQHF. In nucleotides, the CDR3 is TGTGCCAGCAGTGTGGGGGGACATTTAAATCAGCCCCAGCATTTT. The J gene is TRBJ1-5, the V gene TRBV28; D perhaps matches TRBD1 (6 bases). V was trimmed by 5 bases and J by 4 bases, leaving 15 bases between them. This CDR3 has 15 residues. Germline V CDR1 and CDR2: MDHEN, SYDVKM. The variable domain in full, completed from reference TRBV28 and TRBJ1-5, reads DVKVTQSSRYLVKRTGEKVFLECVQDMDHENMFWYRQDPGLGLRLIYFSYDVKMKEKGDIPEGYSVSREKKERFSLILESASTNQTSMYLCASSVGGHLNQPQHFGDGTRLSIL.

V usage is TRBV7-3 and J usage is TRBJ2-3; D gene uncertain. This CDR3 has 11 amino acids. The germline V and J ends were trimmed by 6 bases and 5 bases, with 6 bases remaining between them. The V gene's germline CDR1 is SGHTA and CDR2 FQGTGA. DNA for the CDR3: TGTGCCAGCAGGTCCGGAGATACGCAGTATTTT. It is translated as CASRSGDTQYF.

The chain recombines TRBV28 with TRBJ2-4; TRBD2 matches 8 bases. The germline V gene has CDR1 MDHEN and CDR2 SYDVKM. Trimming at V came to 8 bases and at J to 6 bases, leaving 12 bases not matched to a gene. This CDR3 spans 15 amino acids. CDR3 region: CASCLSGAALNIQYF. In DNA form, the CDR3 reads TGTGCCAGCTGTCTTAGCGGGGCAGCTTTAAACATTCAGTACTTC.